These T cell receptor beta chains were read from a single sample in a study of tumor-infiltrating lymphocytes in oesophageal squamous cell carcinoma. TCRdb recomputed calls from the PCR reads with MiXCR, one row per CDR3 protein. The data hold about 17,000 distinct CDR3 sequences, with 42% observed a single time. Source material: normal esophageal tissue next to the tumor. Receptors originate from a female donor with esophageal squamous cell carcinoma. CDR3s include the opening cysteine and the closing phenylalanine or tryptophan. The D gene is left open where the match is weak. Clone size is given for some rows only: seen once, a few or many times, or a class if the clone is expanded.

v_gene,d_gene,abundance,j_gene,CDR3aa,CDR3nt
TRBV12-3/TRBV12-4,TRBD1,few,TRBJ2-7,CASSLTYGTGFPTEQYF,TGTGCCAGCAGTCTTACCTACGGGACAGGGTTTCCTACCGAGCAGTACTTC
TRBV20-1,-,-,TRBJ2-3,CSARRSGPSTDTQYF,TGCAGTGCTAGACGTAGCGGACCTAGCACAGATACGCAGTATTTT
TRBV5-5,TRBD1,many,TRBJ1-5,CASTRTGDNQPQHF,TGTGCCAGCACCCGGACAGGGGACAATCAGCCCCAGCATTTT
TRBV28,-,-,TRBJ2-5,CASSTAYMGQETQYF,TGTGCCAGCAGTACGGCCTACATGGGGCAAGAGACCCAGTACTTC
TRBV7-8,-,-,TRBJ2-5,CASSLVLVQGTQYF,TGTGCCAGCAGCTTAGTTTTGGTCCAAGGGACCCAGTACTTC
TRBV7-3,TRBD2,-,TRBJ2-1,CASSLIGGSVQENEQFF,TGTGCCAGCAGCTTAATCGGCGGGAGTGTACAGGAAAATGAGCAGTTCTTC
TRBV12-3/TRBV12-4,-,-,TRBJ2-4,CASSTRGQAGQSKNIQYF,TGTGCCAGCAGTACGCGCGGGCAGGCGGGACAGTCCAAAAACATTCAGTACTTC
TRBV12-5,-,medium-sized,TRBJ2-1,CASGQGTGASDEQFF,TGTGCTAGTGGCCAGGGAACGGGGGCTTCGGATGAGCAGTTCTTC
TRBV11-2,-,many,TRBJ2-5,CASSLAGRGRETQYF,TGTGCCAGCAGCTTAGCGGGAAGGGGCCGGGAGACCCAGTACTTC
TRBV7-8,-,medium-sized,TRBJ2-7,CASSLAKGEQYF,TGTGCCAGCAGCTTAGCGAAGGGCGAGCAGTACTTC
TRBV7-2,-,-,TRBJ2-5,CASSLGQRQETQYF,TGTGCCAGCAGCTTAGGACAGAGACAAGAGACCCAGTACTTC
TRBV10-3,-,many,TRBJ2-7,CAISPAGEQYF,TGTGCCATCAGTCCGGCGGGAGAGCAGTACTTC
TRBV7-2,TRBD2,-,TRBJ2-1,CASSPIAGKGVEQFF,TGTGCCAGCAGCCCAATAGCGGGAAAGGGAGTTGAGCAGTTCTTC
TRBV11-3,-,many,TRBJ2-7,CASSSPANYEQYF,TGTGCCAGCAGCTCCCCTGCGAATTACGAGCAGTACTTC
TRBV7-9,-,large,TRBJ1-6,CASSFGQGPLHF,TGTGCCAGCAGCTTCGGACAAGGACCCCTCCACTTT
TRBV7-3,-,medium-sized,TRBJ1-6,CASSSDSSYNSPLHF,TGTGCCAGCAGCTCGGACAGCTCCTATAATTCACCCCTCCACTTC
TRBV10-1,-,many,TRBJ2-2,CASSGETGELFF,TGCGCCAGCAGTGGGGAAACCGGGGAGCTGTTTTTT
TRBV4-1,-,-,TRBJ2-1,CASSQPSASASSYNEQFF,TGCGCCAGCAGCCAACCCTCGGCTAGCGCGAGCTCCTACAATGAGCAGTTCTTC
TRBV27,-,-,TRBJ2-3,CASSFTASTDTQYF,TGTGCCAGCAGTTTTACGGCTAGCACAGATACGCAGTATTTT
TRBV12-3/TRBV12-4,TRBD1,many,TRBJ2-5,CASSRGQGPQETQYF,TGTGCCAGCAGTCGGGGACAGGGCCCACAAGAGACCCAGTACTTC
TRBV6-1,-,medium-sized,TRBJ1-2,CASSWQGNGYTF,TGTGCCAGCAGTTGGCAGGGCAATGGCTACACCTTC
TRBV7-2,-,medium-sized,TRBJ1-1,CASRQTPLSPEAFF,TGTGCCAGCAGACAGACACCTCTGTCCCCTGAAGCTTTCTTT
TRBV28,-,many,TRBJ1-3,CASSSGYSGNTIYF,TGTGCCAGCAGTTCAGGGTACTCTGGAAACACCATATATTTT
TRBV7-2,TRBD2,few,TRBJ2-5,CASSFISGTQETQYF,TGTGCCAGCAGCTTTATTAGCGGGACTCAAGAGACCCAGTACTTC
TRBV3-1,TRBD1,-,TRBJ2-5,CASSVNTGAGGLETQYF,TGTGCCAGCAGCGTGAACACGGGGGCAGGGGGCTTGGAGACCCAGTACTTC
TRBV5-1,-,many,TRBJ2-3,CASSLERGPDTQYF,TGCGCCAGCAGCTTGGAAAGGGGTCCAGATACGCAGTATTTT
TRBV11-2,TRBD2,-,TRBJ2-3,CASSLEGGGPTDTQYF,TGTGCCAGCAGCTTAGAGGGGGGAGGGCCTACAGATACGCAGTATTTT
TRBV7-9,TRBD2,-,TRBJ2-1,CASSWETSVHEQFF,TGTGCCAGCAGCTGGGAAACTAGCGTCCATGAGCAGTTCTTC
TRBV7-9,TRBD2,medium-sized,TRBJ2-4,CASSLGSGGAKNIQYF,TGTGCCAGCAGCTTAGGTTCCGGGGGGGCCAAAAACATTCAGTACTTC
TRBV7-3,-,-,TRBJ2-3,CASSLTGSDTDTQYF,TGTGCCAGCAGCTTAACGGGCTCAGACACAGATACGCAGTATTTT
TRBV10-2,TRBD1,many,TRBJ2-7,CASCRDRSYEQYF,TGCGCCAGCTGCCGGGACAGGAGCTACGAGCAGTACTTC
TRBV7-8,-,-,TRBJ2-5,CASSFGGGQETQYF,TGTGCCAGCAGCTTCGGAGGGGGGCAAGAGACCCAGTACTTC
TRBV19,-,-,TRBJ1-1,CASTPGTSSTETQFF,TGTGCCAGTACCCCCGGGACTAGCTCAACAGAGACCCAGTTCTTT
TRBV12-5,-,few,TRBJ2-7,CASGLVMVSAYEQYF,TGTGCTAGTGGTTTGGTAATGGTATCGGCCTACGAGCAGTACTTC
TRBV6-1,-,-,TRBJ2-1,CASSDLQYNEQFF,TGTGCCAGCAGTGATTTACAGTACAATGAGCAGTTCTTC
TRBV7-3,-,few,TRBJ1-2,CASSHTGFDGYTF,TGTGCCAGCAGCCACACAGGGTTCGATGGCTACACCTTC